Shown below are 24 T cell receptor beta chains from a single sample sequenced in a study of spatial heterogeneity in lung cancer. Study-wide results and limits: Expanded intratumoral alpha and beta TCR counts tracked tumor mutation counts.

Their antigens are not known. TCRdb ran MiXCR on the 5' RACE reads and lists one entry per CDR3 protein. Among 25,000 to 30,000 distinct CDR3 sequences listed, more than 5.5% were seen once. Time point given: sample taken at primary tumor resection. Material: lung tumor tissue, obtained at surgery. These receptors came from a male donor with early-stage non-small cell lung cancer.

This clonotype was detected only once. With a much larger clone just one base away, this may be a read error. This chain joins TRBV6-1 and TRBJ1-2; no clear D gene. Germline CDR1 reads MNHNS; CDR2 reads SASEGT. V was cut by 4 bases and J by 3 bases, with 9 bases left in between. The CDR3 covers 13 residues. The CDR3 nucleotides read TGTGCCAGCAGTGTTGGGATGGACTATGGCTACACCTTC. Its translation: CASSVGMDYGYTF.

This clonotype was picked up many times. This chain connects TRBV7-2 to TRBJ1-3; a weak D match, TRBD1 (5 bases). From germline, CDR1 is SGHTA and CDR2 FQGNSA. This CDR3 is 15 amino acids long. Trimming took 0 bases from V and 4 from J, leaving 10 bases between them. The chain's CDR3 is CASSLARGAGNTIYF. The CDR3 DNA reads as TGTGCCAGCAGCTTAGCGCGCGGGGCCGGAAACACCATATATTTT.

This clonotype was observed a few times. The J gene is TRBJ2-5, the V gene TRBV30; weak D call: TRBD2 (5 bases). The length of the CDR3 is 10 residues. CDR1 and CDR2 (germline): GTSNPN, SVGIG (reference sequence). The ends were cut back, 7 bases at V and 5 bases at J, with 8 bases in the middle. CDR3 sequence: CAYGEETQYF. Here the CDR3 DNA reads TGTGCCTACGGGGAGGAGACCCAGTACTTC.

This clonotype was picked up many times. Here the CDR3 reads CASSLGAGGPSSDTQYF. The CDR3 DNA is TGTGCCAGCAGTTTAGGAGCGGGAGGACCGTCCTCGGATACGCAGTATTTT. The chain couples TRBV12-3 or TRBV12-4 to TRBJ2-3, with TRBD2 matching over 9 bases. J gave up 6 bases and V 1 base, and 11 bases lay outside the gene matches. The CDR3 has 17 amino acids.

To note about this clonotype: A much larger clonotype is one base distant, so this may be a read error. The genes are TRBV5-1 and TRBJ2-5; D uncertain. CDR1 and CDR2 (germline): SGHRS, YFSETQ. This CDR3 has 14 amino acids. The V end was cut by 0 bases, the J end by 5 bases, with 11 bases between. The CDR3 coding sequence is TGCGCCAGCAGCTTGGAGGCCGAAGTGGAGACCCAGTACTTC. Encoded protein: CASSLEAEVETQYF.

By share, this clonotype ranks as medium-sized. CDR3 sequence: CASSWGETYLETQYF. The CDR3, as DNA: TGCGCCAGCAGCTGGGGGGAGACATATCTAGAGACCCAGTACTTC. The chain links TRBV5-1 to TRBJ2-5; tentative D call: TRBD2 (6 bases). Trimming took 3 bases from V and 4 from J, leaving 16 bases between them. The germline V gene has CDR1 SGHRS and CDR2 YFSETQ. The CDR3 has 15 residues. Full variable domain (missing parts from reference TRBV5-1 and TRBJ2-5): KAGVTQTPRYLIKTRGQQVTLSCSPISGHRSVSWYQQTPGQGLQFLFEYFSETQRNKGNFPGRFSGRQFSNSRSEMNVSTLELGDSALYLCASSWGETYLETQYFGPGTRLLVL.

The CDR3 loop is CASSLSRASNEQYF. In DNA, the CDR3 is TGTGCCAGCAGCTTGAGCAGGGCCAGCAACGAGCAGTACTTC. The rearrangement links TRBV5-4 to TRBJ2-7; D is possibly TRBD1 (5 bases). This CDR3 is 14 amino acids long. V shed 1 base and J shed 5 bases, with 13 bases lying between them. In germline, CDR1 is SGHNT, CDR2 YYREEE (reference sequence).

Many counts were recorded for this clonotype. The gene calls are TRBV6-5 and TRBJ1-6; tentatively, D is TRBD1 (6 bases). Germline CDR1 reads MNHEY; CDR2 reads SVGAGI. This CDR3 comprises 14 residues. Trimming took 2 bases from V and 8 from J, leaving 10 bases between them. This CDR3 reads CASSYEAGDSPLHF. The DNA of the CDR3 is TGTGCCAGCAGTTACGAGGCAGGGGATTCACCCCTCCACTTT.

This clonotype was seen ten or more times. This chain joins TRBV30 and TRBJ1-2; D is ambiguous. Trimming took off 2 bases at V and 0 bases at J, with 10 bases between the two ends. CDR1 and CDR2 (germline): GTSNPN, SVGIG (reference sequence). The CDR3 is 14 residues long. CDR3 in amino acids: CAWSPSSTNYGYTF. CDR3 bases: TGTGCCTGGAGTCCGTCATCTACTAACTATGGCTACACCTTC. Variable domain in full (rest from reference TRBV30 and TRBJ1-2): SQTIHQWPATLVQPVGSPLSLECTVEGTSNPNLYWYRQAAGRGLQLLFYSVGIGQISSEVPQNLSASRPQDRQFILSSKKLLLSDSGFYLCAWSPSSTNYGYTFGSGTRLTVV.

The chain combines TRBV10-3 with TRBJ1-4; perhaps TRBD1 as D (5 bases). Looked up from germline, CDR1 is ENHRY and CDR2 is SYGVKD. This CDR3 has 12 amino acids. With 9 bases removed from V and 3 bases from J, the gap between germline ends came to 8 bases. The chain's CDR3 is CAIGEANEKLFF. CDR3 DNA: TGTGCCATAGGGGAGGCTAATGAAAAACTGTTTTTT.

In this sample, this clonotype turned up many times. This chain links TRBV29-1 with TRBJ2-1; 11 nucleotides line up with TRBD2. Germline CDR1 is SQVTM and CDR2 is ANQGSEA. The CDR3 has 14 amino acids. The J segment lost 8 bases and the V segment lost 5 bases, leaving 8 bases of the junction unmatched. The chain's CDR3 is CSVRSGGGFDEQFF. CDR3 DNA: TGCAGCGTTCGTAGCGGGGGGGGTTTCGATGAGCAGTTCTTC.

This clonotype was recorded at least ten times. This rearrangement joins TRBV7-9 to TRBJ2-3; 7 positions match TRBD1. Trimming took 1 base from V and 4 from J; bases not matched to a gene: 5. The germline CDR1 and CDR2 sequences are SEHNR and FQNEAQ (reference sequence). The CDR3 is 15 residues long. The CDR3 nucleotides read TGTGCCAGCAGCTTAGTAGGGGGCCTGGCAGATACGCAGTATTTT. Its translation: CASSLVGGLADTQYF.

This clonotype showed up many times. The chain employs TRBV11-2 and TRBJ1-1; the D is unclear. Trimming took 1 base from V and 5 from J, leaving 11 bases between them. Germline CDR1 is SGHAT and CDR2 is FQNNGV. The CDR3 is made up of 14 amino acids. The CDR3 is CASSLVLVRTEAFF. CDR3 nucleotides: TGTGCCAGCAGCTTAGTGTTAGTTAGGACTGAAGCTTTCTTT.

This clonotype was seen a few times. V gene TRBV10-2 combines with J gene TRBJ1-2, with 7 bases identical to TRBD1. V shed 7 bases, J shed 9 bases, and the junction held 8 bases outside the gene matches. Germline CDR1 reads WSHSY; CDR2 reads SAAADI. The CDR3 spans 12 residues. Here the CDR3 reads CASNRGGGSYTF. CDR3 in DNA: TGCGCCAGCAACAGAGGGGGCGGTAGCTACACCTTC.

This clonotype has at least ten counts. This chain joins TRBV20-1 and TRBJ2-1, with 13 bases fitting TRBD2. The CDR3 totals 16 residues. Germline CDR1 is DFQATT and CDR2 is SNEGSKA (reference sequence). V shed 0 bases and J 5 bases; nucleotides not matched to a gene: 4. In DNA, the CDR3 is TGCAGTGCTAGAGATCGGACTAGCGGGGGTAACAATGAGCAGTTCTTC. It specifies CSARDRTSGGNNEQFF.

This clonotype was observed at least ten times. The chain combines TRBV5-1 with TRBJ2-1, with D hard to call. The CDR3 loop spans 14 amino acids. Germline lookup yields CDR1 SGHRS and CDR2 YFSETQ. V lost 0 bases and J 6 bases, leaving 10 bases between the germline ends. The CDR3, as DNA: TGCGCCAGCAGCTTGGATTCCCGGGTCAATGAGCAGTTCTTC. Translated: CASSLDSRVNEQFF. Looking up the rest from reference TRBV5-1 and TRBJ2-1 gives the full variable domain: KAGVTQTPRYLIKTRGQQVTLSCSPISGHRSVSWYQQTPGQGLQFLFEYFSETQRNKGNFPGRFSGRQFSNSRSEMNVSTLELGDSALYLCASSLDSRVNEQFFGPGTRLTVL.

Only a few counts were recorded for this clonotype. This chain connects TRBV27 to TRBJ1-2, with TRBD1 matching 7 bases. The germline gives CDR1 MNHEY, CDR2 SMNVEV (reference sequence). Trimming at V came to 3 bases and at J to 6 bases, leaving 4 bases not matched to a gene. The CDR3 has 13 residues. The CDR3 DNA follows: TGTGCCAGCAGTTTCAGGGGGGAGAATGGCTACACCTTC. Translating it yields CASSFRGENGYTF.

The chain carries TRBV5-4 and TRBJ2-5; 9 positions match TRBD2. The CDR3 length is 16 residues. The germline V gene encodes CDR1 SGHNT and CDR2 YYREEE (reference sequence). V was clipped by 2 bases and J by 4 bases; unmatched bases: 9. CDR3 coding DNA: TGTGCCAGCAGCTTTCTAGCGGGGCCCGAAGGAGAGACCCAGTACTTC. This sequence encodes CASSFLAGPEGETQYF.

This clonotype was seen at least ten times. The chain employs TRBV20-1 and TRBJ2-5; D is perhaps TRBD2 (6 bases). Germline loops: CDR1 DFQATT, CDR2 SNEGSKA (reference sequence). V was trimmed by 0 bases and J by 5 bases, leaving 16 bases between them. The CDR3 spans 15 residues. The CDR3 DNA sequence: TGCAGTGCTAGAGATAGGATACGGGGGACGGAGACCCAGTACTTC. It yields the protein CSARDRIRGTETQYF.

The chain links TRBV5-1 to TRBJ1-5; D unclear. There are 15 residues in the CDR3. V was trimmed by 0 bases and J by 4 bases, leaving 11 bases between them. CDR1 and CDR2 from the germline V gene are SGHRS and YFSETQ. CDR3 sequence: CASSLGWSPNQPQHF. The CDR3 DNA sequence: TGCGCCAGCAGCTTGGGATGGTCACCTAATCAGCCCCAGCATTTT. The whole variable domain, filled in from reference TRBV5-1 and TRBJ1-5, reads KAGVTQTPRYLIKTRGQQVTLSCSPISGHRSVSWYQQTPGQGLQFLFEYFSETQRNKGNFPGRFSGRQFSNSRSEMNVSTLELGDSALYLCASSLGWSPNQPQHFGDGTRLSIL.

This clonotype came up many times. This chain joins TRBV6-2 or TRBV6-3 and TRBJ1-2, with 7 bases lining up with TRBD1. The CDR3 extends over 13 amino acids. Germline V gives CDR1 MNHEY, CDR2 SVGEGT. J gave up 8 bases and V 7 bases, and 10 bases lay outside the gene matches. CDR3 sequence reads: CASTGEGAQGYTF. CDR3 bases: TGTGCCAGCACCGGAGAGGGGGCTCAAGGCTACACCTTC.

This clonotype appeared many times. This chain uses TRBV20-1 with TRBJ2-7, with D maybe TRBD1 (6 bases). The V and J ends lost 1 base and 6 bases respectively, with 13 bases between them. CDR1 DFQATT and CDR2 SNEGSKA come from the germline V gene (reference sequence). The CDR3 is 13 residues long. The CDR3: CSARVRTEGEQYF. Here the CDR3 DNA reads TGCAGTGCTAGAGTAAGGACAGAGGGCGAGCAGTACTTC.

This clonotype was counted at least ten times. J is TRBJ2-7 and V is TRBV2; 8 bases align to TRBD2. The CDR3 spans 14 residues. Germline V lookup: CDR1 SNHLY, CDR2 FYNNEI. The CDR3 sequence is CATGGVILSYEQYF. The CDR3 DNA follows: TGTGCAACGGGGGGGGTCATTTTGTCCTACGAGCAGTACTTC.

This clonotype came up many times. The chain uses TRBV27 and TRBJ2-7; D is perhaps TRBD1 (7 bases). The germline CDR1 and CDR2 sequences are MNHEY and SMNVEV (reference sequence). The V end was cut by 1 base, the J end by 6 bases, with 19 bases between. CDR3 length: 16 amino acids. The CDR3 sequence is CASSLLGQLGRSEQYF. In nucleotides, the CDR3 is TGTGCCAGCAGTTTATTGGGACAGTTGGGGAGGTCCGAGCAGTACTTC.